This TCR beta chain was observed in a study of beta chain features in type 1 diabetes. The authors reverse transcribed all of the isolated RNA, so sequencing captured expressed TCRB transcripts. The protocol was immunoSEQ multiplex PCR, while the TCRdb copy is restricted to in-frame clones and leaves out a portion. The top ten hold more than 0.08% of the sample, which has about 620,000 clones, around 15% seen once. This clone appeared a few times. The antigen is not known. General study results and limits: Shortening that was moderate but significant affected the TCRB CDR3s of Type 1 diabetes patients in all four CD4+ subsets. PCR might show a preference for shorter templates, equally across patients and controls.

In germline, CDR1 is SGHTA, CDR2 FQGNSA. Trimming pared 0 bases from V and 7 bases from J, leaving 9 bases between. This CDR3 region has 13 residues. The TCR sequence derives from a man between 18 and 35 years old in good health. The V call is TRBV7-2, the J call TRBJ1-2; weak D call: TRBD1 (6 bases). The sequencing sample was made of naive CD4+ T cells from blood. This chain's CDR3 is CASSLAAGAGYTF. The CDR3 DNA reads TGTGCCAGCAGCTTAGCTGCAGGGGCTGGCTACACCTTC. The full variable domain, its missing parts supplied by reference TRBV7-2 and TRBJ1-2, is GAGVSQSPSNKVTEKGKDVELRCDPISGHTALYWYRQSLGQGLEFLIYFQGNSAPDKSGLPSDRFSAERTGGSVSTLTIQRTQQEDSAVYLCASSLAAGAGYTFGSGTRLTVV.